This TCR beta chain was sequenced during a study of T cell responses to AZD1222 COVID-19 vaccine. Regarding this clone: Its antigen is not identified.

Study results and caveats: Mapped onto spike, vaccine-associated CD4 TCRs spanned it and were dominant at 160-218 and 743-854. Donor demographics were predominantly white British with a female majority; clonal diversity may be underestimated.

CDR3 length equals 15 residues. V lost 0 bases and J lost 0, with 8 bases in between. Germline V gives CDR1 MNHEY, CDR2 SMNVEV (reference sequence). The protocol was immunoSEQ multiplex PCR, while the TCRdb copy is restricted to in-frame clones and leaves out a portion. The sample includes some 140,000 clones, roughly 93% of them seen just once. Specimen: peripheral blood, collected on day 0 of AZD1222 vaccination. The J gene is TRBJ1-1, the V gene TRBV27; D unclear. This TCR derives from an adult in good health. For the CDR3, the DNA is TGTGCCAGCAGTTTATCGAAAGGGTTGAACACTGAAGCTTTCTTT. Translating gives CASSLSKGLNTEAFF.